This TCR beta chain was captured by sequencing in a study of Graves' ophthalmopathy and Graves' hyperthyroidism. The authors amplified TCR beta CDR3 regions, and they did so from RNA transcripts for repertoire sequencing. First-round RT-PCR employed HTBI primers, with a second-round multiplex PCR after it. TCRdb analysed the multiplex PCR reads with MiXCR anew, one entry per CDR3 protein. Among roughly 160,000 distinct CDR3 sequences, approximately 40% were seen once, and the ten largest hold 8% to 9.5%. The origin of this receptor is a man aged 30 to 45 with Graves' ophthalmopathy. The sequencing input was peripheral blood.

The CDR3 region is CASSQDVSLAPKDEQYF. The CDR3 bases are TGTGCCAGCAGCCAAGATGTCTCTCTAGCGCCCAAAGACGAGCAGTACTTC. V usage is TRBV4-2 and J usage is TRBJ2-7; tentative D call: TRBD2 (6 bases). This CDR3 is 17 amino acids long. Trimming shortened V by 0 bases and J by 5 bases, and 20 bases separated the two germline ends. CDR1 is LGHNA, CDR2 YNFKEQ, per germline.